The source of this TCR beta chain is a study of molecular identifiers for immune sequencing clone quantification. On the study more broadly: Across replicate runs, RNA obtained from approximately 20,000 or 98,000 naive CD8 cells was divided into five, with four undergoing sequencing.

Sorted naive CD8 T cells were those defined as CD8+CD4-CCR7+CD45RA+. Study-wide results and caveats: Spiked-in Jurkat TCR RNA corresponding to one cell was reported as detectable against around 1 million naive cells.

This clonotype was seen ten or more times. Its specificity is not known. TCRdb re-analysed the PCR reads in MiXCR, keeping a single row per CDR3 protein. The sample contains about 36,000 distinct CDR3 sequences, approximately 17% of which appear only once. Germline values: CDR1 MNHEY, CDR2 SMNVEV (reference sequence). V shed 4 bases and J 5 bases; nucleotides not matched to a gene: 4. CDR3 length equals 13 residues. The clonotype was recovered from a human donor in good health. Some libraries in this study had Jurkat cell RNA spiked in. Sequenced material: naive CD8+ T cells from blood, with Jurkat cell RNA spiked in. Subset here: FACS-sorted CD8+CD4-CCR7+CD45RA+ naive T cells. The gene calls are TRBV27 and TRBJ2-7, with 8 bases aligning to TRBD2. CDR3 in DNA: TGTGCCAGCAGTTCCTATAGCGGGAACGAGCAGTACTTC. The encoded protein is CASSSYSGNEQYF.